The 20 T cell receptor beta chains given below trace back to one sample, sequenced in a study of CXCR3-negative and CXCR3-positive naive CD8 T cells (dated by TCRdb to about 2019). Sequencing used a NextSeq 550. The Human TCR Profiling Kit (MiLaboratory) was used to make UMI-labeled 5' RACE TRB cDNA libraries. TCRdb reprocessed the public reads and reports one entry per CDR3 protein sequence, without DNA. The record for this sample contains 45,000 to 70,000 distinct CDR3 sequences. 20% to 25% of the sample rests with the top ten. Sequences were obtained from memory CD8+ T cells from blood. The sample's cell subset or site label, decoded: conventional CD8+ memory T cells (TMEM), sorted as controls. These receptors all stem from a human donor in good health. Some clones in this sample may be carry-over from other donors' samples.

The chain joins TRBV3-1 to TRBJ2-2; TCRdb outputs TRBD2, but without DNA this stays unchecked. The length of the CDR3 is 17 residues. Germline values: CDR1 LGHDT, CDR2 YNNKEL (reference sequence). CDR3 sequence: CAHITGASGRLTGELFF.

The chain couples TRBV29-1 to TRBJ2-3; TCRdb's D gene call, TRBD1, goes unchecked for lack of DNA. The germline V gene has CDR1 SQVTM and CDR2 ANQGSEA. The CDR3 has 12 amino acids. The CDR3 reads CSVERGADTQYF.

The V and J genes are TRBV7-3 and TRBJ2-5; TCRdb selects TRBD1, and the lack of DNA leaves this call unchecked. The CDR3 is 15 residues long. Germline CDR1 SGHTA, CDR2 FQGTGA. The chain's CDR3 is CASSLSGHTQETQYF.

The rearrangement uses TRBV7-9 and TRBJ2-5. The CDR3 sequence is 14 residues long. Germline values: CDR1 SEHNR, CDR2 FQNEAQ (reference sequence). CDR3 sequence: CASSQAGPQETQYF.

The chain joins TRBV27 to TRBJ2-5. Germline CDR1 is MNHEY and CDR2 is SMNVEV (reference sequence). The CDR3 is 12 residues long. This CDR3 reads CASSDRQETQYF.

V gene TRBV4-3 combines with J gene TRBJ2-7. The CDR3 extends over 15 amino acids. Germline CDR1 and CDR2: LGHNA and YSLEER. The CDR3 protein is CASSQETESSYEQYF.

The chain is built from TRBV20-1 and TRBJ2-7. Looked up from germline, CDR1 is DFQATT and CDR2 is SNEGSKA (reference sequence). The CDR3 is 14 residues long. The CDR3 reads CSARDQVTPYEQYF.

CDR3: CASSASGETQYF. The genes are TRBV6-5 and TRBJ2-5; TCRdb outputs TRBD2, but without DNA this stays unchecked. This CDR3 region has 12 residues. Germline assignment: CDR1 MNHEY and CDR2 SVGAGI.

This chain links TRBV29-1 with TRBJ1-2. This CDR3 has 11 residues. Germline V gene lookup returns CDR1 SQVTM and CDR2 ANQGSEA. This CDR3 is CSVDIRGGYTF.

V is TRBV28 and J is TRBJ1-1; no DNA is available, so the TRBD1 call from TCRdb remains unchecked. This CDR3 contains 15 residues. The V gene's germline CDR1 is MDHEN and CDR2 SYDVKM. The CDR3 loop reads CASSPRTAKDTEAFF.

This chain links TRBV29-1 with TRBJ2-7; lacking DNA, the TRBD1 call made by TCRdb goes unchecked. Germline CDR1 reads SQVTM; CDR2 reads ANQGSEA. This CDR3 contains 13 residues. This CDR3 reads CSVGQGHSYEQYF.

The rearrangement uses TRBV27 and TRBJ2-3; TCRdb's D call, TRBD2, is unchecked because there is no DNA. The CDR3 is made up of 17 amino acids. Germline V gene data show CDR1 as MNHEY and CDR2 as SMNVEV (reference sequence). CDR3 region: CASSLELAGVSTDTQYF.

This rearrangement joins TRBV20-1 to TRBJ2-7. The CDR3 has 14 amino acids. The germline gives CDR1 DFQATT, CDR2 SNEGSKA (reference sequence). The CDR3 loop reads CSARREGGFDEQYF.

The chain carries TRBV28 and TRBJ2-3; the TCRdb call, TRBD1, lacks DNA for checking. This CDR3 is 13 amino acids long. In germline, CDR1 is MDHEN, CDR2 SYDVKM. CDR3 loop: CASGTGSTDTQYF. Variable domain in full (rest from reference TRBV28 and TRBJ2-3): DVKVTQSSRYLVKRTGEKVFLECVQDMDHENMFWYRQDPGLGLRLIYFSYDVKMKEKGDIPEGYSVSREKKERFSLILESASTNQTSMYLCASGTGSTDTQYFGPGTRLTVL.

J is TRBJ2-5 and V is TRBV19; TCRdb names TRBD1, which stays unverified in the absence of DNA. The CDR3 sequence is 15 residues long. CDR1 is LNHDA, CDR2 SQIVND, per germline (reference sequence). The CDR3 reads CASSTGTAYQETQYF.

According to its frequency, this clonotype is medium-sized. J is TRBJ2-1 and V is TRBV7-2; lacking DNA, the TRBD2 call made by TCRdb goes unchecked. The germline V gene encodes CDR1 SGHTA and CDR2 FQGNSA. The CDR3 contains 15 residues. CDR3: CASSPGLAGGNEQFF.

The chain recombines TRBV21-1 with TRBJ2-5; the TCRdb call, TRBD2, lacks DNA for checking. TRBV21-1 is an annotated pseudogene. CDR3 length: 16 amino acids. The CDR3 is CASSAPSGGTGETQYF.

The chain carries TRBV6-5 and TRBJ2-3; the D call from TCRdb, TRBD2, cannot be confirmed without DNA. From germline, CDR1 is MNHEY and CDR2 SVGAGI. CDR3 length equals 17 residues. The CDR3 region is CASSYGTSAINTDTQYF.

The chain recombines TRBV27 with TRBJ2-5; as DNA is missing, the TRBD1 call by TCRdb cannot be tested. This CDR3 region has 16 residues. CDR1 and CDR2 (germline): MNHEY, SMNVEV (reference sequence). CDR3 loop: CASSLEGTGTQETQYF.

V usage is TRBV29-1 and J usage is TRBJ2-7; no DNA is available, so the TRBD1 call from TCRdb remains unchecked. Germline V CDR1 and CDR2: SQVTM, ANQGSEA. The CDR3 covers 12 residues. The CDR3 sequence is CSVEGTGYEQYF.